The 6 T cell receptor beta chains below all came from one sample that was sequenced in a study of T-cell memory formation after mild COVID-19. TCRdb reprocessed the 5' RACE reads via MiXCR and lists one record per CDR3 protein. The sample holds about 250,000 distinct CDR3 sequences, 15% seen once. The sequenced sample consisted of PBMCs or a T cell subset sorted from them (not recorded which). These receptor sequences come from an adult woman who had mild COVID-19 (a few samples of this study predate the infection). Cell type and time point are not known.

The rearrangement links TRBV18 to TRBJ2-1, with 10 bases identical to TRBD2. The CDR3 spans 14 residues. J lost 4 bases, V lost 4 bases, and 1 base had no gene match. Germline V gene data show CDR1 as KGHSH and CDR2 as LQKENI. CDR3 amino acids: CASSRLAGYNEQFF. CDR3 sequence (DNA): TGTGCCAGCTCACGACTAGCGGGTTACAATGAGCAGTTCTTC.

The chain recombines TRBV29-1 with TRBJ1-4, with D unclear. CDR1 and CDR2 from the germline V gene are SQVTM and ANQGSEA. The length of the CDR3 is 13 residues. V dropped 7 bases and J dropped 7 bases, with 16 bases sitting between them. The CDR3 coding sequence is TGCAGCGGGGCCCTTGGGTCTCGTGAAAAACTGTTTTTT. Protein product: CSGALGSREKLFF.

The J gene is TRBJ2-3, the V gene TRBV20-1; D possibly corresponds to TRBD1 (6 bases). With 6 bases removed from V and 2 bases from J, the gap between germline ends came to 21 bases. CDR3 size: 16 residues. Germline assignment: CDR1 DFQATT and CDR2 SNEGSKA (reference sequence). CDR3 bases: TGCAGTGCCCCCACCCCGGCCAGGGGCGTCACAGATACGCAGTATTTT. Translating gives CSAPTPARGVTDTQYF.

The sample holds a few counts of this clonotype. The chain couples TRBV6-1 to TRBJ1-6; 10 bases line up with TRBD1. Trimming took 8 bases from V and 0 from J; bases not matched to a gene: 4. The CDR3 length is 16 residues. Germline-derived CDR1 and CDR2 are MNHNS and SASEGT. CDR3 residues: CASRRTGGSYNSPLHF. In nucleotides, the CDR3 is TGTGCCAGCCGAAGGACAGGGGGCTCCTATAATTCACCCCTCCACTTT.

The chain joins TRBV11-2 to TRBJ2-7; 7 bases are a match to TRBD1. The CDR3 covers 16 residues. The trim removed 2 bases at V and 0 bases at J, leaving 7 bases unmatched. CDR1 is SGHAT, CDR2 FQNNGV, per germline. The CDR3 loop is CASSLLIGQDSYEQYF. CDR3 sequence (DNA): TGTGCCAGCAGCTTATTAATAGGACAGGACTCCTACGAGCAGTACTTC.

A few counts support this clonotype. V is TRBV7-2 and J is TRBJ2-1, with D perhaps assigned TRBD1 or TRBD2 (6 bases each). This CDR3 has 18 residues. Germline CDR1 SGHTA, CDR2 FQGNSA. Trimming cost V 3 bases and J 7 bases, with 25 bases left between them. CDR3 in DNA: TGTGCCAGCAGCTTCCCTAGGGGGGCGGGCCTAAAGGGGAATGAGCAGTTCTTC. Its translation is CASSFPRGAGLKGNEQFF.